The present entry profiles one T cell receptor (beta chain) with its context. This entry comes from a study of blood T cell repertoires in COVID-19. For the study at large: Acute and convalescent COVID-19 samples came from the United States, Italy and Spain. The cDNA or gDNA used as material had been derived from T cells, B-cell-depleted T cells, or PBMCs.

Original processing notes: Reference gene primer amplification in the assay estimated nucleated cell counts. The repertoire was sequenced with immunoSEQ multiplex PCR; TCRdb's copy has only in-frame clones and lacks some. V and J calls and clone size are copied from that table; D and trimming were computed from the DNA. The sample lists about 310,000 clones; around 86% were seen once. Sequencing was done on a sample of peripheral blood. This TCR derives from a man aged 50-59 years with active or convalescent COVID-19.

The CDR3: CASSYSRRGQGEKLFF. The CDR3 DNA is TGTGCCAGCAGTTACTCTAGGCGGGGGCAGGGTGAAAAACTGTTTTTT. This chain uses TRBV6-5 with TRBJ1-4, with TRBD1 as a possible D gene (6 bases). The CDR3 extends over 16 amino acids. Trimming left V 0 bases short and J 7 bases short, with 15 bases between. The V gene's germline CDR1 is MNHEY and CDR2 SVGAGI.